These T cell receptor beta chains were read from a single sample in a study of beta chain features in type 1 diabetes. TCRdb's copy holds only in-frame clones and misses some; the assay was immunoSEQ multiplex PCR. The sample shows 450,000 or so clones, approximately 10% of them seen only once. The sequencing sample was made of naive CD4+ T cells from blood. These receptors all stem from a young woman in good health. CDR3s include the opening cysteine and the closing phenylalanine or tryptophan. D genes are given only for firm matches. The size field is filled for only some rows; it gives once, few, many or a size class.

>TRBJ2-5|NA|NA|TRBV15
TGTGCCACCAGCAGAGAACGGACTGCGTGGGGGGAAGAGACCCAGTACTTC
CATSRERTAWGEETQYF
>TRBJ2-4|NA|NA|TRBV28
TGTGCCAGCAGTTTATCTTGGGGGCCCCTGCCCAAAAACATTCAGTACTTC
CASSLSWGPLPKNIQYF
>TRBJ2-5|TRBD2|NA|TRBV2
TGTGCCAGCAGAGGAGGGAGCGGGAGCCAAGAGACCCAGTACTTC
CASRGGSGSQETQYF
>TRBJ2-2|NA|NA|TRBV4-3
TGCGCCAGCAGCCAACGGGTTTTTGGGGAGCTGTTTTTT
CASSQRVFGELFF
>TRBJ2-7|TRBD1|few|TRBV5-1
TGCGCCAGCAGCCTTCAGACAGGGGAGGTCGAGCAGTACTTC
CASSLQTGEVEQYF
>TRBJ2-1|TRBD2|NA|TRBV9
TGTGCCAGCAGCCCCCGGGCGGGGGGTAACAATGAGCAGTTCTTC
CASSPRAGGNNEQFF
>TRBJ2-2|NA|few|TRBV4-1
TGCGCCAGCAGCCCCCTGGTATTCACCGGGGAGCTGTTTTTT
CASSPLVFTGELFF
>TRBJ1-1|NA|NA|TRBV2
TGTGCCAGCAGTGAAGCGCGGGCAGGCACTGAAGCTTTCTTT
CASSEARAGTEAFF
>TRBJ1-2|NA|few|TRBV10-3
TGTGCCCACAGAGGGAGCGGTAACGGCTACACCTTC
CAHRGSGNGYTF
>TRBJ2-2|TRBD1|NA|TRBV28
TGTGCTGGACAGGGGAACACCGGGGAGCTGTTTTTT
CAGQGNTGELFF
>TRBJ2-3|NA|few|TRBV18
TGTGCCAGCTCACCACGCTCAGGGGGGACAGATACGCAGTATTTT
CASSPRSGGTDTQYF
>TRBJ1-1|NA|NA|TRBV14
TGTGCCAGCAGCCAAAATACGGGGAGATCTTTCTTT
CASSQNTGRSFF
>TRBJ2-7|TRBD1|few|TRBV25-1
TGTGCCAGTGCCTTAGGGGGCACCTACGAGCAGTACTTC
CASALGGTYEQYF
>TRBJ1-2|NA|NA|TRBV5-1
TGCGCCAGCAGCGAGTCCGGGCCAACGATGGGTGGCTACACCTTC
CASSESGPTMGGYTF
>TRBJ1-6|TRBD1|NA|TRBV7-2
TGTGCCAGCAGCTTACATGGGACAGGGACGAATTCACCCCTCCACTTT
CASSLHGTGTNSPLHF
>TRBJ2-5|NA|few|TRBV27
TGTGCCAGCACAAAGCTTGGGGGTTCAGAGACCCAGTACTTC
CASTKLGGSETQYF
>TRBJ2-7|NA|few|TRBV7-3
TGTGCCAGCAGCTTGGGACCGAACTACGAGCAGTACTTC
CASSLGPNYEQYF
>TRBJ2-7|NA|NA|TRBV11-1
TGTGCCAGCAGCTTACTCGCGGAGACCTACGAGCAGTACTTC
CASSLLAETYEQYF
>TRBJ2-3|NA|NA|TRBV5-1
TGCGCCAGCAGCTTGCTGTCCACAGATACGCAGTATTTT
CASSLLSTDTQYF
>TRBJ2-3|NA|NA|TRBV5-1
TGCGCCAGCAGCTCCCCAACTCCACGAGATACGCAGTATTTT
CASSSPTPRDTQYF
>TRBJ2-2|NA|few|TRBV4-1
TGCGCCAGCAGCCGCCCCGGGCAGGGATCCGGGGAGCTGTTTTTT
CASSRPGQGSGELFF
>TRBJ2-6|NA|few|TRBV4-1
TGCGCCAGCAGCCAAGATGGGTCAGCTGGGGCCAACGTCCTGACTTTC
CASSQDGSAGANVLTF
>TRBJ2-1|TRBD2|NA|TRBV5-1
TGCGCCAGCAGATCGGGACTAGCCTCCTACAATGAGCAGTTCTTC
CASRSGLASYNEQFF
>TRBJ2-7|TRBD1|NA|TRBV9
TGTGCCAGCAGCCCCCGAGGACAGGGAGCCTACGAGCAGTACTTC
CASSPRGQGAYEQYF
>TRBJ2-2|NA|few|TRBV7-2
TGTGCCAGCGGAAGCCCCGGTGCCGGGGAGCTGTTTTTT
CASGSPGAGELFF
>TRBJ2-7|NA|few|TRBV6-5
TGTGCCAGCAGTCCCGGGCCTCAATACGAGCAGTACTTC
CASSPGPQYEQYF
>TRBJ2-5|NA|NA|TRBV7-2
TGTGCCAGCAGCCTAGAGTGGTTTGAGACCCAGTACTTC
CASSLEWFETQYF
>TRBJ2-4|NA|NA|TRBV12-5
TGTGCTAGTGCCCCGGACAGAAAAAACATTCAGTACTTC
CASAPDRKNIQYF
>TRBJ2-1|NA|many|TRBV7-9
TGTGCCAGCAGCCAGAATGAGCAGTTCTTC
CASSQNEQFF